Sequencing of this TCR beta chain was carried out in a study of T-cell memory formation after mild COVID-19. CDR1 is SGHAT, CDR2 FQDESV, per germline (reference sequence). CDR3 length equals 17 residues. Trimming took 2 bases from V and 2 from J, leaving 19 bases between them. TCRdb redid the calling of the 5' RACE reads with MiXCR, one entry per CDR3 protein. Of around 370,000 distinct CDR3 sequences listed, 21% were seen once; the top ten hold around 13%. The genes are TRBV11-1 and TRBJ2-7; D is unclear. Sequenced input: PBMCs or a T cell subset sorted from them (not recorded which). The source is an adult woman who had mild COVID-19 (a few samples of this study predate the infection). Cell type and time point are not known. The chain's CDR3 is CASSLYPVAALTYEQYF. The CDR3 bases are TGTGCCAGCAGCTTATACCCGGTCGCAGCGCTAACCTACGAGCAGTACTTC.